The clone carrying this T cell receptor (beta chain) came up a few times. The antigen remains undetermined. The germline CDR1 and CDR2 sequences are SEHNR and FQNEAQ (reference sequence). V was pared by 5 bases and J by 3 bases, with 14 bases between. CDR3 length: 15 amino acids. These data belong to a study of response to subunit inactivated influenza vaccine. TCRdb analysed the RT-PCR reads with MiXCR anew, one entry per CDR3 protein. The repertoire includes roughly 780,000 distinct CDR3 sequences, roughly 20% of them detected once, and approximately 11% sits in the top ten. Broader study findings: It was suggested by the authors that few new T cells are recruited by each seasonal influenza vaccination.

This TCR was recovered from a man aged 45-65 years who received an inactivated influenza vaccine. The chain employs TRBV7-9 and TRBJ2-1; D possibly corresponds to TRBD2 (5 bases). Material: PBMCs from blood, obtained around 5 days after vaccination. CDR3 sequence reads: CASSPDWGDYNEQFF. DNA of the CDR3: TGTGCCAGCAGCCCGGACTGGGGAGACTACAATGAGCAGTTCTTC.